The clone carrying this T cell receptor beta chain was observed many times. Each CDR3 protein is one row after TCRdb ran MiXCR on the RT-PCR reads. The table includes more than 600,000 distinct CDR3 sequences, 14% detected once. This CDR3 contains 17 residues. CDR1 is SGDLS and CDR2 is YYNGEE in the germline V gene. The V end lost 5 bases, the J end lost 1 base, and 19 bases lay between the germline ends. Sequencing was done on a sample of memory CD4+ T cells from blood. This TCR came from a female donor in good health, serving as a healthy control. The chain joins TRBV9 to TRBJ1-5; D may be TRBD1 (5 bases). CDR3 nucleotide sequence: TGTGCCAGCAGATCAGGACATCGCTTTTTAAGCAATCAGCCCCAGCATTTT. Its translation: CASRSGHRFLSNQPQHF. Based on the CDR3 plus reference TRBV9 and TRBJ1-5, the full variable domain is DSGVTQTPKHLITATGQRVTLRCSPRSGDLSVYWYQQSLDQGLQFLIQYYNGEERAKGNILERFSAQQFPDLHSELNLSSLELGDSALYFCASRSGHRFLSNQPQHFGDGTRLSIL.